These 29 T cell receptor beta chains were all obtained from the same sample, sequenced in a study of T cells in tuberculosis. Cells were sorted from thawed PBMC rested overnight and stained with GMM-loaded CD1B tetramer, viability dye and anti-CD3. CD1B tetramers were loaded with Rhodococcus equi-derived C32 glucose monomycolate. The table came from immunoSEQ multiplex PCR; TCRdb's copy has only in-frame clones and leaves some out. The table includes nearly 60,000 clones, over 75% detected once. The sequencing sample was made of CD1b-GMM tetramer-negative cells sorted from PBMCs. The origin of the receptors is an adult woman with latent tuberculosis.

V gene TRBV30 combines with J gene TRBJ2-3; TRBD2 matches 10 bases. Looked up from germline, CDR1 is GTSNPN and CDR2 is SVGIG (reference sequence). The V segment lost 1 base and the J segment 6 bases; nucleotides outside the gene matches: 4. There are 14 residues in the CDR3. The DNA of the CDR3 is TGTGCCTGGAGTGGGGGACTAGCGTCGGATACGCAGTATTTT. Amino acid sequence: CAWSGGLASDTQYF. The variable domain in full, completed from reference TRBV30 and TRBJ2-3, reads SQTIHQWPATLVQPVGSPLSLECTVEGTSNPNLYWYRQAAGRGLQLLFYSVGIGQISSEVPQNLSASRPQDRQFILSSKKLLLSDSGFYLCAWSGGLASDTQYFGPGTRLTVL.

In the case of this clone: Other DNA sequences from this sample encode an identical CDR3 as well. This chain joins TRBV7-6 and TRBJ1-6; 7 bases fit TRBD1. The CDR3 has 15 residues. The junction had 6 bases not matched to a gene; V was cut back by 3 bases and J by 7 bases. The germline CDR1 and CDR2 sequences are SGHVS and FNYEAQ. DNA of the CDR3: TGTGCCAGCAGCTTGACCGGGACAGAGAATTCACCCCTCCACTTT. Protein product: CASSLTGTENSPLHF. Complete variable domain (other parts from reference TRBV7-6 and TRBJ1-6): GAGVSQSPRYKVTKRGQDVALRCDPISGHVSLYWYRQALGQGPEFLTYFNYEAQQDKSGLPNDRFSAERPEGSISTLTIQRTEQRDSAMYRCASSLTGTENSPLHFGNGTRLTVT.

The chain carries TRBV9 and TRBJ2-7; 9 positions match TRBD1. The germline gives CDR1 SGDLS, CDR2 YYNGEE. This CDR3 is 15 amino acids long. The V segment lost 1 base and the J segment 3 bases; nucleotides outside the gene matches: 5. The CDR3 sequence: CASSVNQDRGYEQYF. The DNA for the CDR3 is TGTGCCAGCAGCGTAAACCAGGACAGGGGCTACGAGCAGTACTTC.

CDR3 residues: CASSLGGQGYFGNQPQHF. The DNA for the CDR3 is TGTGCCAGCAGTTTAGGGGGACAGGGATACTTTGGCAATCAGCCCCAGCATTTT. The V gene is TRBV28, the J gene TRBJ1-5; 9 bases agree with TRBD1. Per germline, CDR1 MDHEN and CDR2 SYDVKM. The CDR3 length is 18 residues. V shed 2 bases and J 2 bases; nucleotides not matched to a gene: 10.

CDR3 protein: CASSIRTSGSYEQYF. CDR3 in DNA: TGTGCCAGTAGCATACGAACTAGCGGGAGCTACGAGCAGTACTTC. The chain has TRBV19 and TRBJ2-7, with 11 bases identical to TRBD2. Germline-derived CDR1 and CDR2 are LNHDA and SQIVND (reference sequence). V trimming: 6 bases; J trimming: 3 bases; junction bases outside the gene matches: 7. This CDR3 is built from 15 residues. The variable domain in full, with the rest retrieved from reference TRBV19 and TRBJ2-7, is DGGITQSPKYLFRKEGQNVTLSCEQNLNHDAMYWYRQDPGQGLRLIYYSQIVNDFQKGDIAEGYSVSREKKESFPLTVTSAQKNPTAFYLCASSIRTSGSYEQYFGPGTRLTVT.

The chain has TRBV29-1 and TRBJ1-1; possibly TRBD1 for D (5 bases). V was cut by 5 bases and J by 0 bases, with 10 bases left in between. Per the germline V gene, CDR1 is SQVTM and CDR2 is ANQGSEA. The CDR3 is 13 residues long. The CDR3 loop reads CSVSEGLNTEAFF. DNA of the CDR3: TGCAGCGTTTCGGAGGGGTTGAACACTGAAGCTTTCTTT.

The chain couples TRBV4-1 to TRBJ2-7; D remains unclear. V shed 1 base and J shed 1 base, with 11 bases lying between them. The CDR3 consists of 15 residues. The germline V gene has CDR1 MGHRA and CDR2 YSYEKL. In nucleotides, the CDR3 is TGCGCCAGCAGCCAAGGACCAGGCTTATCCTACGAGCAGTACTTC. Translating it yields CASSQGPGLSYEQYF.

J is TRBJ2-1 and V is TRBV6-1; the D gene is possibly TRBD2 (5 bases). The CDR3 length is 15 residues. Trimming pared 0 bases from V and 7 bases from J, leaving 13 bases between. Germline values: CDR1 MNHNS, CDR2 SASEGT. CDR3 sequence reads: CASSEAPGIGNEQFF. The CDR3 DNA reads TGTGCCAGCAGTGAAGCGCCGGGAATTGGTAATGAGCAGTTCTTC.

This chain links TRBV30 with TRBJ2-7; the D is unclear. The germline V gene encodes CDR1 GTSNPN and CDR2 SVGIG (reference sequence). CDR3 length equals 11 residues. Trimming pared 2 bases from V and 3 bases from J, leaving 5 bases between. CDR3 amino acids: CAWSLDYEQYF. The CDR3 DNA follows: TGTGCCTGGAGTCTAGACTACGAGCAGTACTTC.

This chain joins TRBV19 and TRBJ2-5; TRBD2 agrees at 14 bases. The germline gives CDR1 LNHDA, CDR2 SQIVND (reference sequence). After removal of 5 bases from V and 1 base from J, the junction contained 3 bases not matched to a gene. The CDR3 spans 16 residues. DNA for the CDR3: TGTGCCAGTAGTCCTGGGACTAGCGGGGGCCAAGAGACCCAGTACTTC. Encoded protein: CASSPGTSGGQETQYF.

This rearrangement joins TRBV27 to TRBJ2-1; 7 bases line up with TRBD2. V shed 8 bases, J shed 4 bases, and the junction held 5 bases outside the gene matches. The CDR3 has 13 residues. Germline assignment: CDR1 MNHEY and CDR2 SMNVEV (reference sequence). The CDR3 sequence is CASYSLAYNEQFF. As DNA, the CDR3 is TGTGCCAGCTACTCACTAGCGTACAATGAGCAGTTCTTC.

The chain recombines TRBV5-1 with TRBJ2-3; 7 bases match TRBD2. This CDR3 spans 14 amino acids. Germline V gene data show CDR1 as SGHRS and CDR2 as YFSETQ. V lost 1 base to trimming and J lost 8 bases; unmatched junction nucleotides: 7. This chain's CDR3 is CASSLSGGEGTQYF. For the CDR3, the DNA is TGCGCCAGCAGCTTGTCGGGAGGAGAAGGTACGCAGTATTTT.

This sequence joins TRBV19 and TRBJ1-1, with a possible D match to TRBD1 (5 bases). Trimming shortened V by 2 bases and J by 1 base, and 8 bases separated the two germline ends. The CDR3 loop spans 14 amino acids. Germline V gene sequence: CDR1 LNHDA, CDR2 SQIVND (reference sequence). The CDR3 here is CASSISQGNTEAFF. CDR3 DNA: TGTGCCAGTAGTATAAGCCAGGGGAACACTGAAGCTTTCTTT.

This sequence joins TRBV15 and TRBJ1-3, with D uncertain. Trimming took 1 base from V and 0 from J, leaving 7 bases between them. This CDR3 region has 15 residues. Germline CDR1 reads LNHNV; CDR2 reads YYDKDF (reference sequence). For the CDR3, the DNA is TGTGCCACCAGCAGAGGGGAGAACTCTGGAAACACCATATATTTT. It codes for CATSRGENSGNTIYF.

The sample holds one count of this clone. The chain couples TRBV6-1 to TRBJ2-1; TRBD1 matches 8 bases. The length of the CDR3 is 13 residues. The V and J ends lost 4 bases and 7 bases, in that order; junction bases with no gene match: 3. Germline CDR1 is MNHNS and CDR2 is SASEGT. This CDR3 is CASSGYRGNEQFF. Written as DNA, the CDR3 is TGTGCCAGCAGTGGTTACAGGGGGAATGAGCAGTTCTTC.

This clone showed up just once. The chain has TRBV2 and TRBJ1-2, with D maybe TRBD1 (5 bases). V lost 6 bases and J lost 4, with 12 bases in between. The CDR3 covers 13 residues. Germline loops: CDR1 SNHLY, CDR2 FYNNEI. Here the CDR3 DNA reads TGTGCCAGCAGCCCTGACAGAATCTATGGCTACACCTTC. Translating it yields CASSPDRIYGYTF.

The chain employs TRBV29-1 and TRBJ2-2, with a possible D match to TRBD2 (6 bases). Germline CDR1 is SQVTM and CDR2 is ANQGSEA. This CDR3 is built from 16 residues. The V end was cut by 3 bases, the J end by 9 bases, with 23 bases between. CDR3: CSVERGQGPGVRELFF. CDR3 DNA sequence: TGCAGCGTTGAGAGAGGGCAAGGCCCGGGGGTGAGGGAGCTGTTTTTT.

The chain uses TRBV7-6 and TRBJ1-6, with 9 bases fitting TRBD1. The V gene's germline CDR1 is SGHVS and CDR2 FNYEAQ. The CDR3 has 20 residues. J gave up 5 bases and V 9 bases, and 23 bases lay outside the gene matches. CDR3 bases: TGTGCCAGGGGGGGCTCGACAGGGGGACGTCTTACGGGTGATAATTCACCCCTCCACTTT. It codes for CARGGSTGGRLTGDNSPLHF.

The J gene is TRBJ2-1, the V gene TRBV27; TRBD2 aligns across 13 bases. V was pared by 2 bases and J by 7 bases, with 5 bases of the junction left unmatched. The CDR3 is 16 amino acids. Germline values: CDR1 MNHEY, CDR2 SMNVEV (reference sequence). CDR3 in amino acids: CASSLTSGRAYNEQFF. DNA of the CDR3: TGTGCCAGCAGTTTAACTAGCGGGAGGGCTTATAATGAGCAGTTCTTC.

CDR3 sequence: CASSSFPGTGGEDTQYF. The CDR3 DNA reads as TGTGCCAGCAGCTCATTTCCCGGGACAGGGGGGGAAGATACGCAGTATTTT. The chain combines TRBV9 with TRBJ2-3; 11 bases match TRBD1. Germline V CDR1 and CDR2: SGDLS, YYNGEE. The CDR3 runs 17 residues. The V segment lost 4 bases and the J segment 5 bases; nucleotides outside the gene matches: 12.

This rearrangement joins TRBV9 to TRBJ2-2, with unresolved D. Germline CDR1 is SGDLS and CDR2 is YYNGEE. V lost 0 bases and J 8 bases, leaving 5 bases between the germline ends. CDR3 length: 12 amino acids. This CDR3 is CASSVVRGELFF. CDR3 nucleotides: TGTGCCAGCAGCGTAGTGAGGGGGGAGCTGTTTTTT.

The count of this clone is one. This rearrangement joins TRBV19 to TRBJ1-1, with 7 bases identical to TRBD1. The CDR3 is 17 residues long. In germline, CDR1 is LNHDA, CDR2 SQIVND (reference sequence). J gave up 2 bases and V 3 bases, and 12 bases lay outside the gene matches. DNA for the CDR3: TGTGCCAGTAGTATGCTTGGGACAGCATACCTCAACACTGAAGCTTTCTTT. Its translation is CASSMLGTAYLNTEAFF.

This sequence joins TRBV7-2 and TRBJ2-7, with TRBD2 matching over 7 bases. Trimming removed 6 bases from V and 2 bases from J; junction bases left unmatched: 13. The CDR3 sequence is 16 residues long. Germline CDR1 reads SGHTA; CDR2 reads FQGNSA. The CDR3, as DNA: TGTGCCAGCAGGTCCGGTGGTAGCGGGTTTGCCTACGAGCAGTACTTC. It translates to CASRSGGSGFAYEQYF.

The rearrangement uses TRBV7-2 and TRBJ2-5; a possible D gene is TRBD2 (5 bases). The CDR3 covers 13 residues. The germline V and J ends were trimmed by 5 bases and 7 bases, with 14 bases remaining between them. The germline gives CDR1 SGHTA, CDR2 FQGNSA. For the CDR3, the DNA is TGTGCCAGCAGCCCCGGAGGATATGGGACCCAGTACTTC. Protein sequence: CASSPGGYGTQYF. The full variable domain, completed using reference TRBV7-2 and TRBJ2-5, is GAGVSQSPSNKVTEKGKDVELRCDPISGHTALYWYRQSLGQGLEFLIYFQGNSAPDKSGLPSDRFSAERTGGSVSTLTIQRTQQEDSAVYLCASSPGGYGTQYFGPGTRLLVL.

The rearrangement links TRBV7-9 to TRBJ2-1, with TRBD1 matching 9 bases. Germline trimming cut 0 bases from V and 8 bases from J; bases unmatched to any gene: 5. The CDR3 loop spans 15 amino acids. Germline V gene data show CDR1 as SEHNR and CDR2 as FQNEAQ (reference sequence). The CDR3 DNA is TGTGCCAGCAGCTTAGCGATCACAGGGGGCGATGAGCAGTTCTTC. Encoded protein: CASSLAITGGDEQFF.

This clone was recorded a few times. The chain is built from TRBV5-4 and TRBJ2-2, with no clear D. The V gene's germline CDR1 is SGHNT and CDR2 YYREEE (reference sequence). Trimming removed 4 bases at V and 5 bases at J, with 6 bases between. The CDR3 has 12 amino acids. CDR3 residues: CASSLETGELFF. The CDR3 DNA is TGTGCCAGCAGCCTAGAAACCGGGGAGCTGTTTTTT.

Of note for this clone: Other DNA variants within this sample encode the same CDR3. This chain uses TRBV6-6 with TRBJ1-1; 9 bases are a match to TRBD1. Germline lookup yields CDR1 MNHNY and CDR2 SVGAGI (reference sequence). V trimming: 5 bases; J trimming: 2 bases; junction bases outside the gene matches: 3. The CDR3 contains 14 residues. The CDR3 spells CASSPTGGNTEAFF. The CDR3 DNA reads as TGTGCCAGCAGTCCGACAGGGGGTAACACTGAAGCTTTCTTT.

The chain is built from TRBV25-1 and TRBJ1-2; 10 bases line up with TRBD1. CDR3 length: 16 residues. V dropped 4 bases and J dropped 5; count of bases not matched to a gene: 10. CDR1 MGHDK and CDR2 SYGVNS come from the germline V gene. The CDR3 sequence is CASSAPGTGALYGYTF. CDR3 bases: TGTGCCAGCAGTGCACCCGGGACAGGGGCCTTGTATGGCTACACCTTC.

This clone was counted once. CDR3 protein: CASSQEGQGDYYGYTF. Written as DNA, the CDR3 is TGTGCCAGTAGCCAAGAAGGACAGGGTGACTACTATGGCTACACCTTC. The rearrangement joins TRBV19 to TRBJ1-2, with TRBD1 matching 8 bases. Germline values: CDR1 LNHDA, CDR2 SQIVND (reference sequence). CDR3 length: 16 residues. The ends lost 6 bases at V and 3 bases at J; junction bases unmatched: 12. Using reference TRBV19 and TRBJ1-2 for the parts outside the CDR3, the full variable domain is DGGITQSPKYLFRKEGQNVTLSCEQNLNHDAMYWYRQDPGQGLRLIYYSQIVNDFQKGDIAEGYSVSREKKESFPLTVTSAQKNPTAFYLCASSQEGQGDYYGYTFGSGTRLTVV.